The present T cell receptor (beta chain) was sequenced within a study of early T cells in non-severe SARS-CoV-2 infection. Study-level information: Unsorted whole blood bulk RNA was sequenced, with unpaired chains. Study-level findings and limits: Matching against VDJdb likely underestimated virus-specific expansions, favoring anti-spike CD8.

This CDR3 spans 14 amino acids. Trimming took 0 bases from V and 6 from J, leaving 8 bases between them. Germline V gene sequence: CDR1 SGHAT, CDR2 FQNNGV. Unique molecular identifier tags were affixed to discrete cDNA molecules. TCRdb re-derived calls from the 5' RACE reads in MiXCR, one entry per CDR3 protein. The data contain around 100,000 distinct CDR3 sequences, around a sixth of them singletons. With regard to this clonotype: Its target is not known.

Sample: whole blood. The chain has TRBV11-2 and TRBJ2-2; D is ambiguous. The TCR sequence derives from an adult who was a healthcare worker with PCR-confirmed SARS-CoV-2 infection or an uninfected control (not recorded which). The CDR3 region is CASSLDIGAGELFF. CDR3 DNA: TGTGCCAGCAGCTTAGATATTGGGGCCGGGGAGCTGTTTTTT. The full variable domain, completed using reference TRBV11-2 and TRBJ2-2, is EAGVAQSPRYKIIEKRQSVAFWCNPISGHATLYWYQQILGQGPKLLIQFQNNGVVDDSQLPKDRFSAERLKGVDSTLKIQPAKLEDSAVYLCASSLDIGAGELFFGEGSRLTVL.